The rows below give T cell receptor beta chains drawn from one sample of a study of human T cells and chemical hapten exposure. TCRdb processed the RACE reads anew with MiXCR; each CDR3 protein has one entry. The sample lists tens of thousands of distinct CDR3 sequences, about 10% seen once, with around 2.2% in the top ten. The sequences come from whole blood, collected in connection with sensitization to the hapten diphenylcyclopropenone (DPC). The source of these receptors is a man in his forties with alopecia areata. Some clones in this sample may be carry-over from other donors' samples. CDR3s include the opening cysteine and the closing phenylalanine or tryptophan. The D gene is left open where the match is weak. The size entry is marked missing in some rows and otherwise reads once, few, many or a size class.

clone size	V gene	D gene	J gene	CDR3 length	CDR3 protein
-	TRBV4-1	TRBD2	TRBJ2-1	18	CASSQDPTAGGPRNEQFF
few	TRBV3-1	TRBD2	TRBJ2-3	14	CASSKAGYTDTQYF
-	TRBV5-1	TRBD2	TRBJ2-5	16	CASSLAGTTGQETQYF
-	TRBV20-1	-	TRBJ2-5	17	CSARGIKGKKAQETQYF
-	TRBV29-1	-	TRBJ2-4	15	CSVEGSRGTKNIQYF
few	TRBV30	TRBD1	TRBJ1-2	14	CAWRETGMVYGYTF
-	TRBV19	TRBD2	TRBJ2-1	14	CASGLAGVGNEQFF
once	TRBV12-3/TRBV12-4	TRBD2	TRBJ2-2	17	CASRPGTSGRSTGELFF
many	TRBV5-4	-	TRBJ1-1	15	CASSFSTPPNTEAFF
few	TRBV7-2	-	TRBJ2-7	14	CASSLVGGDYEQYF
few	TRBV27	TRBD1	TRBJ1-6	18	CASSLFPPIQGAQSPLHF
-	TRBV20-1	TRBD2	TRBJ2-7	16	CSARDLGGVSSYEQYF
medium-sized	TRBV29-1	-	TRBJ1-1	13	CSVALGAYTEAFF
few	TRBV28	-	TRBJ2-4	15	CASSPPFGAKNIQYF
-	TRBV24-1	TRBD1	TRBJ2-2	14	CATAFQGAGGELFF
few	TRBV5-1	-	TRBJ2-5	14	CASSLAEGIETQYF
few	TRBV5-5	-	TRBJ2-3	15	CASSLEGLAADTQYF
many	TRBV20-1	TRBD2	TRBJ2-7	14	CSASLAASSYEQYF
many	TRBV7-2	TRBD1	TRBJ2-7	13	CASSSRDRDEQYF
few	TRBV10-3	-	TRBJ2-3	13	CAISPTSADTQYF
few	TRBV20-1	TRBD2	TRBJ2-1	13	CSAISGSRDEQFF
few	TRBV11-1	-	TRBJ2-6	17	CASSLHRQISGANVLTF
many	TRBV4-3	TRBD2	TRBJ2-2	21	CASSHPISLAGEVWDTGELFF
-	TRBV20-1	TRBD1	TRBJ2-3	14	CSARTGGNGDTQYF
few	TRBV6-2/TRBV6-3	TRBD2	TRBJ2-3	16	CASSYSGLAVLDTQYF
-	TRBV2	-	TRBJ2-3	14	CASSVARLTDTQYF
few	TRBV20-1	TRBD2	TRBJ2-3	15	CSTNEASGSGDTQYF
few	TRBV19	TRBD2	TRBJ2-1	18	CASSNPAAGTSVYNEQFF
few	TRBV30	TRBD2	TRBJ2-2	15	CAWIAGGGHTGELFF
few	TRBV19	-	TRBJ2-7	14	CASSLTVPPSEQYF
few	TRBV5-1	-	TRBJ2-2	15	CASSLPQGNTGELFF
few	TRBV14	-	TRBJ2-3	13	CASSHDLRDTQYF
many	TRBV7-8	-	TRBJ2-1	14	CASSPRDFALEQFF
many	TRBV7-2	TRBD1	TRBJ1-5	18	CASSLSPQGAKGGQPQHF
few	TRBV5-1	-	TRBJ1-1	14	CASSLVTARGEAFF
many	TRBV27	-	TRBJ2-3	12	CASSLSDYPQYF
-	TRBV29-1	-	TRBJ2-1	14	CSVNDGRINNEQFF
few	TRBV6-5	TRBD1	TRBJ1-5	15	CASSYSGQTNQPQHF
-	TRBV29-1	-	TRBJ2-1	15	CSVGQQGITYNEQFF
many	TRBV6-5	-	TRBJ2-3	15	CASSYLSASVDTQYF
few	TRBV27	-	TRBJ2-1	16	CASRAPFLTSYNEQFF
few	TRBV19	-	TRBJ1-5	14	CASTPGQPNQPQHF
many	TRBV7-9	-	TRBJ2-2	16	CASSWLPGPVPGELFF
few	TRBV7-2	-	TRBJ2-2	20	CASSLGLVSRAAANTGELFF
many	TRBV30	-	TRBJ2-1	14	CAWKLDYLYNEQFF
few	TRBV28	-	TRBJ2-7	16	CASITSRPGRVYEQYF